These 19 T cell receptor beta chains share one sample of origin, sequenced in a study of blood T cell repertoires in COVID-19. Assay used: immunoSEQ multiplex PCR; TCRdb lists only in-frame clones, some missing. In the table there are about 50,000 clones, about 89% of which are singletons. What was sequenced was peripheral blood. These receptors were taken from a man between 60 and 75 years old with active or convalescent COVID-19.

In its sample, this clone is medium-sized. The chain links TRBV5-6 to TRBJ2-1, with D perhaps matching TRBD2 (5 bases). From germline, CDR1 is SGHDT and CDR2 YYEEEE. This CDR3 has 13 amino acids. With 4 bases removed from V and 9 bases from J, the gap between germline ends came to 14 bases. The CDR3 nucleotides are TGTGCCAGCAGCCCCACGGGGTGGCCTGAGCAGTTCTTC. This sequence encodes CASSPTGWPEQFF.

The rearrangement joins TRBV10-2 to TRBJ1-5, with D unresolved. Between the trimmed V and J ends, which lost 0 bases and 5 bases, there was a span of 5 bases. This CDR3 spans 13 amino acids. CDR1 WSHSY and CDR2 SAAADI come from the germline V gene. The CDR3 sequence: CASSESGDQPQHF. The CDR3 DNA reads TGCGCCAGCAGTGAGTCGGGAGATCAGCCCCAGCATTTT.

CDR3: CASSQAGTGPVAGYTF. The CDR3 DNA follows: TGTGCCAGCAGCCAAGCCGGGACAGGTCCAGTCGCTGGCTACACCTTC. This chain uses TRBV4-2 with TRBJ1-2, with 8 bases fitting TRBD1. V shed 1 base and J 7 bases; nucleotides not matched to a gene: 11. In germline, CDR1 is LGHNA, CDR2 YNFKEQ. The CDR3 sequence is 16 residues long.

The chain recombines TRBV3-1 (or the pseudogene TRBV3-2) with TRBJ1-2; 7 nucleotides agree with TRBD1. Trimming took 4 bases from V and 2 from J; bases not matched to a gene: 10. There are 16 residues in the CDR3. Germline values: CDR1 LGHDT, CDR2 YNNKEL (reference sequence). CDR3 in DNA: TGTGCCAGCAGCCGAGGGGGCGACAGGGTGAACTATGGCTACACCTTC. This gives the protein CASSRGGDRVNYGYTF.

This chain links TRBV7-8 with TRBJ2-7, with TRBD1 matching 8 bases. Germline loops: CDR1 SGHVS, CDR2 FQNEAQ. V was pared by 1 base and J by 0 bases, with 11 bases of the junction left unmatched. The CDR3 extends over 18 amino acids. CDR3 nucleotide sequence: TGTGCCAGCAGCTTAGGGCGGACAGGGCCCCGGAGCTCCTACGAGCAGTACTTC. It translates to CASSLGRTGPRSSYEQYF.

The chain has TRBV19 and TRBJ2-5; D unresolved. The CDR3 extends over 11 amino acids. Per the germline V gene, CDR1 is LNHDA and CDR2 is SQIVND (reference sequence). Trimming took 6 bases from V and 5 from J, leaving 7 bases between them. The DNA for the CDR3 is TGTGCCAGTAGCGAGTTGGAGACCCAGTACTTC. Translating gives CASSELETQYF.

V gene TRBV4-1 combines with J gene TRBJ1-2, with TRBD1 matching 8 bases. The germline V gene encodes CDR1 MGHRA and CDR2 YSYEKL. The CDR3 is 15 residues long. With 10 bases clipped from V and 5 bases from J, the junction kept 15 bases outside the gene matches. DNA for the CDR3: TGCGCCACCAAGGGTGTGGGAGGACAGGGATATGGCTACACCTTC. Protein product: CATKGVGGQGYGYTF.

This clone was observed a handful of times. This CDR3 reads CASSQDPRGGAYIQYF. DNA for the CDR3: TGTGCCAGCAGCCAAGACCCTCGAGGGGGCGCTTACATTCAGTACTTC. This sequence joins TRBV4-2 and TRBJ2-4; TRBD1 aligns across 7 bases. Per germline, CDR1 LGHNA and CDR2 YNFKEQ. This CDR3 spans 16 amino acids. V trimming: 0 bases; J trimming: 8 bases; junction bases outside the gene matches: 10.

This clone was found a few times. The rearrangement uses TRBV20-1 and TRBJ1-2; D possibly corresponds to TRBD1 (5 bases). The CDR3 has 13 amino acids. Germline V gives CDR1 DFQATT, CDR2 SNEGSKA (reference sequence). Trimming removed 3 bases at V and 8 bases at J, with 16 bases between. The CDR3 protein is CSASNRQGVGYTF. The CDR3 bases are TGCAGTGCTAGTAATCGGCAGGGCGTCGGCTACACCTTC.

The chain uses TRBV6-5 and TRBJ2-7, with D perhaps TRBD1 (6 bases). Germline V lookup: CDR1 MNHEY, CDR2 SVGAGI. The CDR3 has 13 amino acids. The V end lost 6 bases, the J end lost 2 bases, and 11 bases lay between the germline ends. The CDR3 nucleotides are TGTGCCAGCAGAGCCCGGACAGCCTACGAGCAGTACTTC. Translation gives CASRARTAYEQYF.

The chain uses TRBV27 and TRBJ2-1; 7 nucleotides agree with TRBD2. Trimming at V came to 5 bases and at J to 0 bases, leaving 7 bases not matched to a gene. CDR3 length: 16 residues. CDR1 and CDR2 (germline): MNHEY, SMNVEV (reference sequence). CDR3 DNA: TGTGCCAGCAGTGCACTAGCGCTAAGCTCCTACAATGAGCAGTTCTTC. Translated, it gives CASSALALSSYNEQFF.

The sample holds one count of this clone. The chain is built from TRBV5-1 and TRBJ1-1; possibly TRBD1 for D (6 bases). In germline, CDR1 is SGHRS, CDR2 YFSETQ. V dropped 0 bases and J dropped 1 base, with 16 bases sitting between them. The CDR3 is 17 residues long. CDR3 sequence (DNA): TGCGCCAGCAGCTTGGGGGCAGGGGCAGGCCCGAACACTGAAGCTTTCTTT. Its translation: CASSLGAGAGPNTEAFF.

The CDR3 DNA reads TGTGCCAGCGTACGGGACATGGGGAATTCACCCCTCCACTTT. Translated: CASVRDMGNSPLHF. This chain connects TRBV6-5 to TRBJ1-6; D is perhaps TRBD1 (6 bases). CDR3 length equals 14 residues. Germline-derived CDR1 and CDR2 are MNHEY and SVGAGI. Trimming left V 8 bases short and J 7 bases short, with 15 bases between.

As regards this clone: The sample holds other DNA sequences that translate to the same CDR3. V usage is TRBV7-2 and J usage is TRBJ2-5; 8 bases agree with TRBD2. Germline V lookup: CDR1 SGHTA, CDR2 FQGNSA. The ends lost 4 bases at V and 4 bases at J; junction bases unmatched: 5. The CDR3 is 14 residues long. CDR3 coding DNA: TGTGCCAGCAGCTCCCTTGCGGGGGGAGAGACCCAGTACTTC. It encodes CASSSLAGGETQYF.

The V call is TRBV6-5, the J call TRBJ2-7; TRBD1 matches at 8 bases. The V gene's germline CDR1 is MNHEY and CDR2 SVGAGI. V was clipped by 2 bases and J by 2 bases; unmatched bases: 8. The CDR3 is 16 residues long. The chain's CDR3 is CASSYVNRGEPYEQYF. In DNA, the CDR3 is TGTGCCAGCAGTTACGTAAACAGGGGGGAGCCCTACGAGCAGTACTTC.

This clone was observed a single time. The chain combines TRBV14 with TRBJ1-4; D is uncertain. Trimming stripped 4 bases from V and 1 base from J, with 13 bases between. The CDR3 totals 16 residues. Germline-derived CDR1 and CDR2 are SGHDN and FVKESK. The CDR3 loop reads CASSPLLPGTNEKLFF. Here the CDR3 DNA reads TGTGCCAGCAGCCCTCTACTCCCTGGAACTAATGAAAAACTGTTTTTT.

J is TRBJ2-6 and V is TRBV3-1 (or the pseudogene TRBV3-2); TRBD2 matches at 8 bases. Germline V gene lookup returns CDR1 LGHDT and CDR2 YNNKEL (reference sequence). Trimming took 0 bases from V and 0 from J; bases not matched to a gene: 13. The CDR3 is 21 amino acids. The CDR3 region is CASSQDRRRGAPSSGANVLTF. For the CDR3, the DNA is TGTGCCAGCAGCCAAGATCGGCGGCGGGGGGCACCGTCCTCTGGGGCCAACGTCCTGACTTTC.

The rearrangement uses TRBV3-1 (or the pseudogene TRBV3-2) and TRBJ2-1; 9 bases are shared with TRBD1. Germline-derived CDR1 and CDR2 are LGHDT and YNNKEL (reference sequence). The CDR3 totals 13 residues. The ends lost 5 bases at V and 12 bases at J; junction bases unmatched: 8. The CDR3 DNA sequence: TGTGCCAGCAGCTCCCCCCCGGGACAGGGGCAGTTCTTC. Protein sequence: CASSSPPGQGQFF.

CDR3 amino acids: CASSPPGTGVWPQHF. The CDR3 DNA is TGTGCCAGCTCACCTCCCGGGACAGGGGTTTGGCCCCAGCATTTT. The chain couples TRBV18 to TRBJ1-5; TRBD1 matches 10 bases. This CDR3 is 15 amino acids long. V dropped 3 bases and J dropped 9; count of bases not matched to a gene: 8. CDR1 and CDR2 from the germline V gene are KGHSH and LQKENI.